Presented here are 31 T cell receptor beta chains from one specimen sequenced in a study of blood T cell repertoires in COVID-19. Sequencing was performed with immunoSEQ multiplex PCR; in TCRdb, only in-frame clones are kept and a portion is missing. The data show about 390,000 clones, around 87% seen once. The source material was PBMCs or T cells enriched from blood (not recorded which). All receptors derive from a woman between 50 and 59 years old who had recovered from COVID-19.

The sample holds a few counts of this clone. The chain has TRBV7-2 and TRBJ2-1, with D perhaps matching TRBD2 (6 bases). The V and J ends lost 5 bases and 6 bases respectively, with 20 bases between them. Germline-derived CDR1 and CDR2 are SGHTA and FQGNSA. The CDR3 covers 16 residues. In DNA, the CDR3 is TGTGCCAGCAGCACCGAACAGACTAGATTTGGCAATGAGCAGTTCTTC. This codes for CASSTEQTRFGNEQFF.

As DNA, the CDR3 is TGTGCCAGCAGCCCCCGAACCCGACGGGGTGAAAACATTCAGTACTTC. This gives the protein CASSPRTRRGENIQYF. V is TRBV25-1 and J is TRBJ2-4, with D possibly matching TRBD2 (5 bases). Germline-derived CDR1 and CDR2 are MGHDK and SYGVNS. The CDR3 has 16 amino acids. Trimming stripped 6 bases from V and 5 bases from J, with 20 bases between.

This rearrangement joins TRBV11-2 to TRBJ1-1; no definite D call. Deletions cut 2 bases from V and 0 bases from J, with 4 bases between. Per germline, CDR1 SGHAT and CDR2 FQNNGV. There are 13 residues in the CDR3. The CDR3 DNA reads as TGTGCCAGCAGCTTACACTTGAACACTGAAGCTTTCTTT. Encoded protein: CASSLHLNTEAFF.

The CDR3 nucleotides are TGTGCCAACTACCGGGGGGGGATTCGGACTGAAGCTTTCTTT. This codes for CANYRGGIRTEAFF. This sequence joins TRBV27 and TRBJ1-1; D may be TRBD1 (5 bases). V lost 10 bases, J lost 5 bases, and 20 bases lay in between. This CDR3 comprises 14 residues. Looked up from germline, CDR1 is MNHEY and CDR2 is SMNVEV (reference sequence).

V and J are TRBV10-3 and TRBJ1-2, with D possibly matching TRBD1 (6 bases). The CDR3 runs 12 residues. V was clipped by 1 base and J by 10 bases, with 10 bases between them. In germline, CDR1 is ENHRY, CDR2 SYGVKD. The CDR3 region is CAISELKGVYTF. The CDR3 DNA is TGTGCCATCAGTGAGTTGAAGGGGGTCTACACCTTC.

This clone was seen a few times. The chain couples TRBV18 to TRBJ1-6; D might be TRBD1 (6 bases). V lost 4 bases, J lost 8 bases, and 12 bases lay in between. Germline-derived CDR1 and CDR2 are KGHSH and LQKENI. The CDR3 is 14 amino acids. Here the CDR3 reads CASSLGQRYSPLHF. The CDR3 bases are TGTGCCAGCTCACTTGGACAGAGGTATTCACCCCTCCACTTT.

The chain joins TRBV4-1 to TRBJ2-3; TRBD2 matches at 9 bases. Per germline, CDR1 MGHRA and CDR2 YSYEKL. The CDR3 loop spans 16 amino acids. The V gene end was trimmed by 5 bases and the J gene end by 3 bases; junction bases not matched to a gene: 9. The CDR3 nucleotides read TGCGCCAGCAGCTTACAGACGGGACTAGCAACAGATACGCAGTATTTT. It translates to CASSLQTGLATDTQYF.

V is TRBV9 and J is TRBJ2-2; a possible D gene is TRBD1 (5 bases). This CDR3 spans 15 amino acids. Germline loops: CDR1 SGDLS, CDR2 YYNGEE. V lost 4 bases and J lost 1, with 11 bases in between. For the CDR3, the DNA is TGTGCCAGCAGCTTAAGCACAGGGAACACCGGGGAGCTGTTTTTT. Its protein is CASSLSTGNTGELFF.

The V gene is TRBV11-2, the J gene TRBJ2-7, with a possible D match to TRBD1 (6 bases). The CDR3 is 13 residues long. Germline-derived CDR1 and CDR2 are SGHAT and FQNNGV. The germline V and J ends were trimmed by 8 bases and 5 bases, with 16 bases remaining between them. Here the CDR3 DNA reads TGTGCCAGCGCCGGGACATTAAACGACGAGCAGTACTTC. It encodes CASAGTLNDEQYF. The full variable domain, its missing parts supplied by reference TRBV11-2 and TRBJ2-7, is EAGVAQSPRYKIIEKRQSVAFWCNPISGHATLYWYQQILGQGPKLLIQFQNNGVVDDSQLPKDRFSAERLKGVDSTLKIQPAKLEDSAVYLCASAGTLNDEQYFGPGTRLTVT.

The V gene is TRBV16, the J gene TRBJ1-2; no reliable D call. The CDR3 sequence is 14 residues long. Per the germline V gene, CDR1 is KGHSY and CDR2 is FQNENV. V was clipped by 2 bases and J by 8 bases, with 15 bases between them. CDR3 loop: CASSQNSDTKGYTF. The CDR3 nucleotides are TGTGCCAGCAGCCAAAATAGCGACACCAAAGGCTACACCTTC.

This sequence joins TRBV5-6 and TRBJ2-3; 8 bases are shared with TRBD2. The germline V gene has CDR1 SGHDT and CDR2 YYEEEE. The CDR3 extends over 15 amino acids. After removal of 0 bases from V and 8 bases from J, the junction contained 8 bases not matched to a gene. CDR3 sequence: CASSLGAGGPGTQYF. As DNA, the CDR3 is TGTGCCAGCAGCTTGGGGGCGGGGGGCCCGGGTACGCAGTATTTT. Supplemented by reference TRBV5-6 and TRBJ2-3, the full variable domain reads DAGVTQSPTHLIKTRGQQVTLRCSPKSGHDTVSWYQQALGQGPQFIFQYYEEEERQRGNFPDRFSGHQFPNYSSELNVNALLLGDSALYLCASSLGAGGPGTQYFGPGTRLTVL.

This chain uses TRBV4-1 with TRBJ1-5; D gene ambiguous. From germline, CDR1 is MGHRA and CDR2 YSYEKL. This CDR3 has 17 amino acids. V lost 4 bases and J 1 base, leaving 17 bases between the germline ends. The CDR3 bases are TGCGCCAGCAGCCTAGGAGGCGGGGTGGTGAGCAATCAGCCCCAGCATTTT. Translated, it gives CASSLGGGVVSNQPQHF.

CDR3 sequence: CASNLEETQYF. The CDR3 region has the DNA TGTGCCAGCAACTTAGAAGAGACCCAGTACTTC. The rearrangement joins TRBV2 to TRBJ2-5; D unclear. CDR3 size: 11 residues. The V end was cut by 7 bases, the J end by 3 bases, with 6 bases between. The germline gives CDR1 SNHLY, CDR2 FYNNEI.

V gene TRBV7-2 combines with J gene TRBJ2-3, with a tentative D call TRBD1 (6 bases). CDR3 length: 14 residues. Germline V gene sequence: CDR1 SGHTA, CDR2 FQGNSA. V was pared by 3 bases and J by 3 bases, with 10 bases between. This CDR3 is CASSFRGRTDTQYF. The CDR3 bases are TGTGCCAGCAGCTTCAGGGGTAGGACAGATACGCAGTATTTT. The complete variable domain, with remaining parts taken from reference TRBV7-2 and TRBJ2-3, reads GAGVSQSPSNKVTEKGKDVELRCDPISGHTALYWYRQSLGQGLEFLIYFQGNSAPDKSGLPSDRFSAERTGGSVSTLTIQRTQQEDSAVYLCASSFRGRTDTQYFGPGTRLTVL.

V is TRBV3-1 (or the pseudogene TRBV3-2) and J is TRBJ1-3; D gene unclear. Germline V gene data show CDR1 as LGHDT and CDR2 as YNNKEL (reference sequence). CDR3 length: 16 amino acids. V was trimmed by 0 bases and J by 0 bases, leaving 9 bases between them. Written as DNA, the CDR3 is TGTGCCAGCAGCCAAGAGGGCAGGATCTCTGGAAACACCATATATTTT. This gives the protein CASSQEGRISGNTIYF.

The CDR3 loop reads CASSRGTGRSTMNTEAFF. In DNA form, the CDR3 reads TGTGCCAGCAGTAGGGGGACAGGGAGGAGCACTATGAACACTGAAGCTTTCTTT. J is TRBJ1-1 and V is TRBV28, with 9 bases lining up with TRBD1. This CDR3 is 18 amino acids long. Germline V gives CDR1 MDHEN, CDR2 SYDVKM. Unmatched junction bases numbered 13, after V lost 5 bases and J lost 0 bases.

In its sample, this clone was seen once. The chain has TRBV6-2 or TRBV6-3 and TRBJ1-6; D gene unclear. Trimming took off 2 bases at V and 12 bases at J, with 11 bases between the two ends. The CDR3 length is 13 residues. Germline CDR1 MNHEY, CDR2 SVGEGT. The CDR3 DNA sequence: TGTGCCAGCAGTTACCCAGCCCGGGAACCCCTCCACTTT. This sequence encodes CASSYPAREPLHF.

The CDR3 protein is CASSTRGTRTDTQYF. The CDR3 DNA sequence: TGTGCCAGCAGTACGCGGGGGACCCGCACAGATACGCAGTATTTT. This sequence joins TRBV27 and TRBJ2-3, with TRBD2 identical over 7 bases. Germline V gene lookup returns CDR1 MNHEY and CDR2 SMNVEV (reference sequence). The CDR3 has 15 residues. The V segment lost 5 bases and the J segment 1 base; nucleotides outside the gene matches: 6.

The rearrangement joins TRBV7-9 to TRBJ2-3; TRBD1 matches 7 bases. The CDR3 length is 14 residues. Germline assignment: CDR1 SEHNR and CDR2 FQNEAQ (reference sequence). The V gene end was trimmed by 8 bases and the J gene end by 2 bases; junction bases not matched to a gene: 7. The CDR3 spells CASFVQGTTDTQYF. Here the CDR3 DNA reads TGTGCCAGCTTTGTACAGGGGACCACAGATACGCAGTATTTT.

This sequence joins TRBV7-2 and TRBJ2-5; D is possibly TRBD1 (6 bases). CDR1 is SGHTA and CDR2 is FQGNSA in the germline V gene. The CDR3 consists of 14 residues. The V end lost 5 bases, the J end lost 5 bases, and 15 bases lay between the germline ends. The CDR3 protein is CASSAKGVFETQYF. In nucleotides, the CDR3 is TGTGCCAGCAGCGCAAAGGGGGTGTTTGAGACCCAGTACTTC.

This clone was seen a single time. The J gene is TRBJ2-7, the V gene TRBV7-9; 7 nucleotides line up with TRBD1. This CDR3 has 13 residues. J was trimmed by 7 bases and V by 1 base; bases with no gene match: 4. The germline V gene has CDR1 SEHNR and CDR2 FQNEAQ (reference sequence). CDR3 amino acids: CASSLEGAKEQYF. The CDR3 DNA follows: TGTGCCAGCAGCTTAGAGGGGGCCAAGGAGCAGTACTTC.

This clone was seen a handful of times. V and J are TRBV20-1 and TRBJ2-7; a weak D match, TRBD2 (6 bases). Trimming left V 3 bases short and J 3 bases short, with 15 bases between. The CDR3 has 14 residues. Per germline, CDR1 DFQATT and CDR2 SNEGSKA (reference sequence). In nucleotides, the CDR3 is TGCAGTGCTAGTGGTGGGGGGACTTACTACGAGCAGTACTTC. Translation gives CSASGGGTYYEQYF.

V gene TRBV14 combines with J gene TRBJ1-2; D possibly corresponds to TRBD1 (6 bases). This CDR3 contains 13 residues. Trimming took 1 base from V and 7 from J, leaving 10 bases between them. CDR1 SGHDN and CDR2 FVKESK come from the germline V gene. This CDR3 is CASSQVQGLGYTF. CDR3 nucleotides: TGTGCCAGCAGCCAAGTTCAGGGGCTTGGCTACACCTTC.

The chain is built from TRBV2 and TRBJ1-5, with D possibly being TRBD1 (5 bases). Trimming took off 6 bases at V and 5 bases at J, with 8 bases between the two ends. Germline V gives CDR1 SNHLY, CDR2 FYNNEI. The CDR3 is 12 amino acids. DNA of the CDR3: TGTGCCAGCAGGGGGCTGGATCAGCCCCAGCATTTT. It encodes CASRGLDQPQHF.

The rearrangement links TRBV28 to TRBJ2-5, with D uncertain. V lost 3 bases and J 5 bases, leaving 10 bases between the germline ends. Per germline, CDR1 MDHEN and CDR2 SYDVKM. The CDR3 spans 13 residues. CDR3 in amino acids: CASSLSLRETQYF. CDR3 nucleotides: TGTGCCAGCAGTTTGTCCCTCCGGGAGACCCAGTACTTC.

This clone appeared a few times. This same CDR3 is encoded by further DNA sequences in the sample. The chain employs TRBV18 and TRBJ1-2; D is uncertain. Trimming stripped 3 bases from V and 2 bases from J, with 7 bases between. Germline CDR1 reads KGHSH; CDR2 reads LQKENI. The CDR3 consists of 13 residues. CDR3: CASSPPRNYGYTF. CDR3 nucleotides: TGTGCCAGCTCACCCCCCAGGAACTATGGCTACACCTTC.

CDR3 residues: CASSPDSRQRDGYTF. The CDR3 DNA follows: TGTGCCAGCTCACCGGATAGTCGCCAGCGAGATGGCTACACCTTC. The chain uses TRBV18 and TRBJ1-2, with unresolved D. The CDR3 is 15 amino acids. V lost 3 bases to trimming and J lost 6 bases, with 17 bases between them. Per the germline V gene, CDR1 is KGHSH and CDR2 is LQKENI.

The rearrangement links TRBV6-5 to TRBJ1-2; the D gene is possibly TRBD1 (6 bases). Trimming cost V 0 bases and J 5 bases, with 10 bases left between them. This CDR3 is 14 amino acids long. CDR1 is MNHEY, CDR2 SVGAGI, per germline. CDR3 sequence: CASSYSQGQYGYTF. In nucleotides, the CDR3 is TGTGCCAGCAGTTACTCGCAGGGGCAGTATGGCTACACCTTC.

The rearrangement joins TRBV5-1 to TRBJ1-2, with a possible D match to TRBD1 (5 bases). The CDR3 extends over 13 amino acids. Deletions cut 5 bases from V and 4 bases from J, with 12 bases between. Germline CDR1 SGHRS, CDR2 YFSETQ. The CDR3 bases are TGCGCCAGCAGTGGTCAGGGCGGCTATGGCTACACCTTC. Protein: CASSGQGGYGYTF.

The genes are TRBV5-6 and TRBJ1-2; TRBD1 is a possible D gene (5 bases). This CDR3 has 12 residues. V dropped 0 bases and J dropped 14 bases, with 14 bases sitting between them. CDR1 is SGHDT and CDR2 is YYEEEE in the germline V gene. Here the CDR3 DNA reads TGTGCCAGCAGCTTGGTGGACACTCGTCCAACCTTC. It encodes CASSLVDTRPTF.

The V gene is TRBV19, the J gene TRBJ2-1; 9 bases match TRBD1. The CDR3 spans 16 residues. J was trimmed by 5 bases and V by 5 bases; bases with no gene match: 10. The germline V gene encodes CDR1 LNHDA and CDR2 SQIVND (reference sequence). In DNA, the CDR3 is TGTGCCAGTAGTCTCTCGACAGGGGGACGTGACAATGAGCAGTTCTTC. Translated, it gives CASSLSTGGRDNEQFF.